This T cell receptor beta chain was recovered during a study of T cells in Graves' hyperthyroidism and ophthalmopathy. Study background: At initial diagnosis, before any treatment had begun, peripheral blood was obtained. Overall study results and limits: Most clonotypes expanded in the thyroid (above 0.001) were also present in blood.

The CDR3 has 14 residues. The V and J ends lost 4 bases and 5 bases respectively, with 15 bases between them. Germline lookup yields CDR1 SGHKS and CDR2 YYEKEE (reference sequence). This clonotype turned up a few times. Its antigen is as yet unknown. Criteria for exclusion of patients were uncontrolled infection, other autoimmune disease, pregnancy or lactation. The study collected blood at first hyperthyroidism diagnosis, before any ophthalmopathy symptoms arose. The source material, RNA transcripts, was used to amplify TCR beta CDR3 regions. Carried out on the TCR CDR3, a first-round RT-PCR used the HTBI primer set. In TCRdb, the multiplex PCR reads were re-called with MiXCR into one record per CDR3 protein. Of under 750,000 distinct CDR3 sequences detected, roughly a sixth appear once; the ten largest clones hold approximately 15%.

The sample consisted of blood. The chain combines TRBV5-5 with TRBJ1-1; D call uncertain. This TCR came from a woman aged 45 to 65 with Graves' hyperthyroidism that later progressed to Graves' ophthalmopathy. In nucleotides, the CDR3 is TGTGCCAGCAGCCCCTTCAGATTTTCAACTGAAGCTTTCTTT. Translated: CASSPFRFSTEAFF.